This note documents a single T cell receptor (beta chain) sequence. The antigen is undetermined. This sample is drawn from a study of CD8 T cells in Susac syndrome. Study details: When their blood was taken, patients with Susac syndrome were therapy-naive, taking corticosteroids, or taking intravenous immunoglobulin alone. Study-wide findings and caveats: Clonal expansion of Susac CD8+ cells peaked in TEMRA cells, and it also peaked in active patients.

V lost 7 bases, J lost 9 bases, and 19 bases lay in between. The germline V gene has CDR1 SQVTM and CDR2 ANQGSEA. This CDR3 is built from 13 residues. Roughly 0.45 to 1 ug RNA was reverse transcribed with random hexamers. MiXCR, applied by TCRdb to the immunoSEQ multiplex PCR reads, yields one record per CDR3 protein. This sample has approximately 190,000 distinct CDR3 sequences; approximately 95% occur once, and the top ten carry about 0.15%. The V gene is TRBV29-1, the J gene TRBJ2-1; D might be TRBD1 (6 bases). Sequenced input: CD8+ T cells from PBMCs. This clonotype was obtained from a human donor with Susac syndrome. This CDR3 reads CSAESHRVGEQFF. CDR3 sequence (DNA): TGCAGCGCCGAAAGCCACAGGGTAGGTGAGCAGTTCTTC.